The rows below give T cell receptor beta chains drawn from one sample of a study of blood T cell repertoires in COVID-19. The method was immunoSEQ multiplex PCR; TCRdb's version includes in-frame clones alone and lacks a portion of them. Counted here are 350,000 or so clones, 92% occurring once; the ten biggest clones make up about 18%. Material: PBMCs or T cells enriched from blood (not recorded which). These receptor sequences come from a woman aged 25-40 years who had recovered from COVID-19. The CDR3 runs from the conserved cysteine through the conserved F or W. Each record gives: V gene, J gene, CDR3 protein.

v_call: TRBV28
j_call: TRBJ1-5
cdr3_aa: CASSLPGGREDQPQHF

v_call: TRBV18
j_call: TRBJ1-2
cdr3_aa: CASSPAATQYGYTF

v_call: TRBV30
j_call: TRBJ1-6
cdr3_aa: CAWSVPGGSNSPLHF

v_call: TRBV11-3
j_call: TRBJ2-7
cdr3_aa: CASSLAQSYEQYF

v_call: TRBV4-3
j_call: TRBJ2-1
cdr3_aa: CASSQRGQVGANEQFF

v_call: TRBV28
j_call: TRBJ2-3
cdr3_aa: CASSLGTASTDTQYF

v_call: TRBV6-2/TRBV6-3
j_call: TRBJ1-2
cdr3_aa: CASSYSEKGADGYTF

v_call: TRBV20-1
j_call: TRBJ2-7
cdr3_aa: CSAMRGYEQYF

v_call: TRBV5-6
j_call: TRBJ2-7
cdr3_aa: CASRDRGSYEQYF

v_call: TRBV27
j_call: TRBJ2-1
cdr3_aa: CASRNNRDSPQFF

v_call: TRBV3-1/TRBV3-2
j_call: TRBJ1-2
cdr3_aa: CASSQMENYGYTF